This T cell receptor (beta chain) was obtained from a study of OX40 agonist ivuxolimab in advanced cancers. Germline V gene lookup returns CDR1 SSHAT and CDR2 FNYEAQ (reference sequence). V lost 4 bases and J lost 1; bases outside the gene matches: 2. The CDR3 runs to 15 residues. The repertoire was sequenced with immunoSEQ multiplex PCR; TCRdb's copy has only in-frame clones and lacks some. The table includes approximately 76,000 clones, roughly 86% detected once. If patients had autoimmune disease history or systemic immunosuppression, they were excluded. J is TRBJ2-1 and V is TRBV7-7; 9 bases line up with TRBD1. This specimen consisted of CD4+ or CD8+ T cells sorted from blood, obtained in a trial of the OX40 agonist ivuxolimab. This receptor was taken from an adult with an advanced solid tumor such as melanoma, head and neck, liver or kidney cancer. The chain's CDR3 is CASSSDRGSYNEQFF. The CDR3 coding sequence is TGTGCCAGCAGCTCTGACAGGGGGTCCTACAATGAGCAGTTCTTC.